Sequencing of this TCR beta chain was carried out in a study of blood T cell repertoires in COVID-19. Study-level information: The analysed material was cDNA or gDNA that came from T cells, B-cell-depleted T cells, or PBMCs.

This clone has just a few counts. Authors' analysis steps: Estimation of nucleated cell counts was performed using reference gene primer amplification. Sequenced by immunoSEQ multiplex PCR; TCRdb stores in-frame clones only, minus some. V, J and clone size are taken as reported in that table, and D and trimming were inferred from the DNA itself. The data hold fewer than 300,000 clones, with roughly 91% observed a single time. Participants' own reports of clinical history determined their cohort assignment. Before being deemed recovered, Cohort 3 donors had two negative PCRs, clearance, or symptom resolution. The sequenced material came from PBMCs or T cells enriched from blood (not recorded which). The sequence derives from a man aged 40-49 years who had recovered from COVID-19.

CDR3 region: CASQGSNYGYTF. DNA of the CDR3: TGTGCCAGCCAGGGATCTAACTATGGCTACACCTTC. This chain links TRBV6-5 with TRBJ1-2, with D tentatively TRBD1 (5 bases). This CDR3 region has 12 residues. The V gene's germline CDR1 is MNHEY and CDR2 SVGAGI. Trimming removed 8 bases from V and 0 bases from J, with 7 bases in between.